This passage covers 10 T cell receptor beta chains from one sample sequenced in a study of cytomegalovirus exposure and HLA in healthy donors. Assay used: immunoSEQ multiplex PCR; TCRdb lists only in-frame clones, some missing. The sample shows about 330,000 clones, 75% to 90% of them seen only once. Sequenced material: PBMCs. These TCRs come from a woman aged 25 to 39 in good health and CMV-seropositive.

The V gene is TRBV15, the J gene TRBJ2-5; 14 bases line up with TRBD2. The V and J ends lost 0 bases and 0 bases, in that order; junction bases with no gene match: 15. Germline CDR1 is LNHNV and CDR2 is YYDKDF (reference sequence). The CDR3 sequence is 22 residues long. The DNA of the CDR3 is TGTGCCACCAGCAGAGAGGTTTACGGCGGGGGACTAGCGGGAGTGAACCAAGAGACCCAGTACTTC. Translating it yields CATSREVYGGGLAGVNQETQYF.

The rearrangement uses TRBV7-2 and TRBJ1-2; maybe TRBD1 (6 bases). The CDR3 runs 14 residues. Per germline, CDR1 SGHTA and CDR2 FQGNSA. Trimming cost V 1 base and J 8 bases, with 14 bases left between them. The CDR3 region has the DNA TGTGCCAGCAGCTTAGTCATGGGGGGCTCAGGCTACACCTTC. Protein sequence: CASSLVMGGSGYTF.

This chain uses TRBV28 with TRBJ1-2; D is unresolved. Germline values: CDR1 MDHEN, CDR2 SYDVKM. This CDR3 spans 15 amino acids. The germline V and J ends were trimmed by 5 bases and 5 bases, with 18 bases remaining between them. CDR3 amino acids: CASSKDTGRHYGYTF. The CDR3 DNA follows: TGTGCCAGCAGTAAAGACACCGGGAGGCATTATGGCTACACCTTC.

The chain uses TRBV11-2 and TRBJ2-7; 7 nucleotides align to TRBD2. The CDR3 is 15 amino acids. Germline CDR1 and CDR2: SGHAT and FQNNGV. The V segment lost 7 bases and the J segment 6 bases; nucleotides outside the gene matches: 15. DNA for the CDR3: TGTGCCAGCACCCCACTCACTAGCGAGATAAGCGAGCAGTACTTC. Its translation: CASTPLTSEISEQYF.

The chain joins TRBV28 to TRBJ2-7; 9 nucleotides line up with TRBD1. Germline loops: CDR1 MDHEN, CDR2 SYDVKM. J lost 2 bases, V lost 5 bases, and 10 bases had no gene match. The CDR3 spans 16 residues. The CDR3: CASSPWIGTGTYEQYF. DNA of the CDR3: TGTGCCAGCAGTCCATGGATCGGGACAGGGACCTACGAGCAGTACTTC.

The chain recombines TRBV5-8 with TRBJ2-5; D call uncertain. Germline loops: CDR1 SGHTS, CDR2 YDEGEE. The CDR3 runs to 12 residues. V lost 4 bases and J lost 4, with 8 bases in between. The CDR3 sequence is CASSHPGETQYF. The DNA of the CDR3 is TGTGCCAGCAGCCACCCGGGAGAGACCCAGTACTTC.

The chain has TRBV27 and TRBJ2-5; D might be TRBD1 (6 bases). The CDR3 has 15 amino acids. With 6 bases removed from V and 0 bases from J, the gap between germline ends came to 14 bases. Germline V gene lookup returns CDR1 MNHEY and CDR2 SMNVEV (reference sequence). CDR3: CASRVMGTHQETQYF. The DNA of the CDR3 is TGTGCCAGCAGGGTAATGGGGACACACCAAGAGACCCAGTACTTC.

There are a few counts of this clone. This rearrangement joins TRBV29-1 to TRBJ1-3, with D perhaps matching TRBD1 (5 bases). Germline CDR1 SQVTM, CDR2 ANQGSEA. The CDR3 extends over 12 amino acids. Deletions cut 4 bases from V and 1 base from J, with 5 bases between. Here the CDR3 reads CSVAGSGNTIYF. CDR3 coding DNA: TGCAGCGTTGCAGGGTCTGGAAACACCATATATTTT.

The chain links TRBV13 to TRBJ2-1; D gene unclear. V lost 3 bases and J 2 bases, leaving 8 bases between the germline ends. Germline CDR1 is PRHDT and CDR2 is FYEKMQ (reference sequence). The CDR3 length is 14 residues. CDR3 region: CASSFRGAYNEQFF. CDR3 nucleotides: TGTGCCAGCAGCTTTCGTGGGGCCTACAATGAGCAGTTCTTC.

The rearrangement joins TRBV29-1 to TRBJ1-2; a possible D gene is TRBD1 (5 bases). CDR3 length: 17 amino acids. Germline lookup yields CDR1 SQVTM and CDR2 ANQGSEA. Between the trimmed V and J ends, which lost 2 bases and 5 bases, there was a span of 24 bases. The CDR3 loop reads CSVEMFDRNWGGYGYTF. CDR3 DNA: TGCAGCGTTGAAATGTTCGATAGGAATTGGGGGGGGTATGGCTACACCTTC.